A single sample gave rise to the 21 T cell receptor beta chains below, sequenced in a study of T cell clonality in common variable immunodeficiency. Sequenced by immunoSEQ multiplex PCR; TCRdb stores in-frame clones only, minus some. The specimen gives roughly 51,000 clones without singletons; the ten biggest hold 5% to 7%. The sequenced material came from peripheral blood mononuclear cells. These receptors all come from a person aged 18 to 75 in good health.

There are many counts of this clone. Read coverage stops 3 residues before the CDR3 terminus; the germline J gene supplies the remainder. This chain joins TRBV5-1 and TRBJ2-1; 7 bases agree with TRBD2. CDR3 size: 17 residues. The V and J ends lost 0 bases and 3 bases, in that order; junction bases with no gene match: 9. Looked up from germline, CDR1 is SGHRS and CDR2 is YFSETQ. The covered CDR3 bases are TGCGCCAGCAGCTTGGATGTGTCTAGCGGATTCTACAATGAG. It specifies CASSLDVSSGFYNE. The whole CDR3 protein reads CASSLDVSSGFYNEQFF.

This clone was detected many times. The read stops 3 residues short of the end of the CDR3; the missing end is completed from the germline J gene. The J gene is TRBJ2-7, the V gene TRBV4-1; tentative D call: TRBD1 (5 bases). Trimming shortened V by 5 bases and J by 3 bases, and 20 bases separated the two germline ends. Germline loops: CDR1 MGHRA, CDR2 YSYEKL. The CDR3 is made up of 16 amino acids. The CDR3 DNA, read in part, is TGCGCCAGCAGCGCTATCCCAGGACAAAGGGACTACGAG. Amino acid sequence: CASSAIPGQRDYE. Given in full, the CDR3 is CASSAIPGQRDYEQYF.

This clone has a count of ten or more. The CDR3 end is not reached by the read, which stops 3 residues before it; the germline J gene fills it in. V and J are TRBV19 and TRBJ2-7, with no clear D. Trimming removed 2 bases from V and 2 bases from J, with 10 bases in between. CDR3 length: 14 residues. CDR1 is LNHDA, CDR2 SQIVND, per germline (reference sequence). The sequenced part of the CDR3 DNA is TGTGCCAGTAGTATAAAGGGTTCCGCCTACGAG. Its protein product is CASSIKGSAYE. The full-length CDR3 reads as CASSIKGSAYEQYF.

By its share, this clone is medium-sized. The DNA ends 3 residues before the CDR3 does, and the rest of the CDR3 is filled in from the germline J gene. V is TRBV2 and J is TRBJ2-4; no clear D gene. V dropped 2 bases and J dropped 6 bases, with 5 bases sitting between them. The CDR3 is 12 residues long. Germline V CDR1 and CDR2: SNHLY, FYNNEI. Incomplete CDR3 DNA: TGTGCCAGCAGTGAACCTCGAAACATT. Its translation: CASSEPRNI. The entire CDR3 reads CASSEPRNIQYF.

This clone appeared many times. The CDR3 extends 3 residues past the end of the read, so its final part is completed from the germline J gene. The gene calls are TRBV5-6 and TRBJ2-7; D gene ambiguous. The CDR3 runs 15 residues. Trimming took 2 bases from V and 0 from J, leaving 12 bases between them. Germline CDR1 is SGHDT and CDR2 is YYEEEE. The CDR3 bases that were read are TGTGCCAGCAGCTTTTCCCGACTCAGCTCCTACGAG. The encoded protein is CASSFSRLSSYE. The whole CDR3 protein is CASSFSRLSSYEQYF.

The sample holds many counts of this clone. The read halts 3 residues ahead of the CDR3 end, with the missing end drawn from the germline J gene. The chain combines TRBV14 with TRBJ2-1, with 7 bases fitting TRBD1. Germline CDR1 SGHDN, CDR2 FVKESK. This CDR3 spans 17 amino acids. J gave up 5 bases and V 0 bases, and 10 bases lay outside the gene matches. CDR3 bases read: TGTGCCAGCAGCCAAGATCAGGGGACAGAGTATCACAATGAG. This gives the protein CASSQDQGTEYHNE. The CDR3 in full is CASSQDQGTEYHNEQFF.

This clone was seen at least ten times. The CDR3 is cut off 3 residues early in the read; its end comes from the germline J gene. The gene calls are TRBV2 and TRBJ2-1; 10 bases match TRBD1. The CDR3 spans 17 residues. Germline-derived CDR1 and CDR2 are SNHLY and FYNNEI. V was pared by 2 bases and J by 6 bases, with 10 bases of the junction left unmatched. The DNA read from the CDR3 is TGTGCCAGCAGTGAAAATAGGGCGGGACAGGGGAGCAATGAG. Translated: CASSENRAGQGSNE. The complete CDR3 sequence is CASSENRAGQGSNEQFF.

This clone was seen ten or more times. The CDR3 end is not reached by the read, which stops 3 residues before it; the germline J gene fills it in. This sequence joins TRBV30 and TRBJ1-4, with a possible D match to TRBD1 (6 bases). V was clipped by 6 bases and J by 7 bases, with 12 bases between them. The germline gives CDR1 GTSNPN, CDR2 SVGIG (reference sequence). The CDR3 has 12 amino acids. The CDR3 loop reads CACSGAGEKLFF. Incomplete CDR3 DNA: TGTGCCTGTTCAGGGGCTGGTGAAAAA.

This clone was recorded a few times. The read finishes 3 residues shy of the CDR3 end, and the germline J gene is used to complete it. The gene calls are TRBV19 and TRBJ2-4; 8 bases agree with TRBD1. Looked up from germline, CDR1 is LNHDA and CDR2 is SQIVND (reference sequence). This CDR3 spans 17 amino acids. The CDR3 DNA, read in part, is TGTGCCAGTAGTATCACCGGGGCAGGGGGCACCGGCTATGGT. Translation gives CASSITGAGGTGYG. The whole CDR3 region reads CASSITGAGGTGYGQYF.

This clone was observed many times. Coverage ceases 3 residues before the CDR3 finishes, and the germline J gene fills in the end. The chain is built from TRBV20-1 and TRBJ2-1; 7 bases match TRBD2. Germline CDR1 is DFQATT and CDR2 is SNEGSKA (reference sequence). After removal of 6 bases from V and 4 bases from J, the junction contained 6 bases not matched to a gene. The CDR3 sequence is 13 residues long. CDR3 DNA (partial): TGCAGTGCCTTCCCCGGGGGGTACAATGAG. This translates into CSAFPGGYNE. The whole CDR3 is CSAFPGGYNEQFF.

This clone has a count of ten or more. The read ends 3 residues shy of where the CDR3 ends; the end is completed using the germline J gene. The V and J genes are TRBV7-9 and TRBJ2-2; possible D gene TRBD2, 6 bases. CDR1 and CDR2 from the germline V gene are SEHNR and FQNEAQ (reference sequence). V was cut by 4 bases and J by 4 bases, with 13 bases left in between. The CDR3 has 15 residues. CDR3 DNA, as far as it was read: TGTGCCAGCAGCTACTCGGACTACCGCACCGGGGAG. Its translation: CASSYSDYRTGE. The full CDR3 reads CASSYSDYRTGELFF.

This clone was seen repeatedly, ten times or more. The CDR3 end is not reached by the read, which stops 3 residues before it; the germline J gene fills it in. This chain links TRBV18 with TRBJ2-3, with TRBD2 identical over 8 bases. Germline V lookup: CDR1 KGHSH, CDR2 LQKENI. V was pared by 0 bases and J by 5 bases, with 4 bases of the junction left unmatched. The CDR3 totals 15 residues. CDR3 protein: CASSPPAGGGDTQYF. The CDR3 bases that were read are TGTGCCAGCTCACCACCGGCGGGAGGAGGAGATACG.

This clone was picked up many times. The CDR3: CASRDRGYNQPQHF. The part of the CDR3 DNA that was read is TGTGCCAGCAGGGACAGGGGGTATAATCAGCCC. The V call is TRBV6-2 or TRBV6-3, the J call TRBJ1-5; the match to TRBD1 covers 10 bases. The read comes to an end 3 residues before the CDR3 does, leaving the germline J gene to fill in the end. The CDR3 runs 14 residues. Germline values: CDR1 MNHEY, CDR2 SVGEGT. J was trimmed by 4 bases and V by 6 bases; bases with no gene match: 3.

This clone was seen repeatedly, ten times or more. The sequence runs out 3 residues before the end of the CDR3; the remainder is reconstructed from the germline J gene. The V gene is TRBV29-1, the J gene TRBJ2-2; the match to TRBD1 covers 9 bases. Germline CDR1 SQVTM, CDR2 ANQGSEA. The CDR3 contains 13 residues. V lost 7 bases to trimming and J lost 6 bases; unmatched junction nucleotides: 6. The part of the CDR3 DNA that was read is TGCAGCGCTCGGACAGGGGACCCCGGGGAG. Protein sequence: CSARTGDPGE. The whole CDR3 protein reads CSARTGDPGELFF.

This clone has at least ten counts. CDR3 sequence: CASSLMPGDTEAFF. Incomplete CDR3 DNA: TGCGCCAGCAGCTTGATGCCAGGGGACACTGAA. The chain couples TRBV5-1 to TRBJ1-1, with D perhaps matching TRBD1 (6 bases). The read gets to within 3 residues of the CDR3 end, and the germline J gene fills in the rest. The CDR3 has 14 residues. Germline CDR1 is SGHRS and CDR2 is YFSETQ. Trimming pared 1 base from V and 3 bases from J, leaving 10 bases between.

This clone was counted between two and nine times. The sequenced CDR3 bases are TGTGCCTGGATTCAAAGGGGGACCCAAGAGACC. It encodes CAWIQRGTQET. The whole CDR3 protein is CAWIQRGTQETQYF. The chain carries TRBV30 and TRBJ2-5; the D gene is possibly TRBD1 (6 bases). The CDR3 end is not reached by the read, which stops 3 residues before it; the germline J gene fills it in. Germline V gene lookup returns CDR1 GTSNPN and CDR2 SVGIG (reference sequence). The CDR3 is 14 amino acids. V gave up 4 bases and J gave up 1 base, with 13 bases separating them.

This clone has a count of ten or more. Read data end 3 residues before the CDR3 end; the end is taken from the germline J gene. This chain joins TRBV5-6 and TRBJ2-2; D unresolved. The germline V and J ends were trimmed by 5 bases and 1 base, with 12 bases remaining between them. Per the germline V gene, CDR1 is SGHDT and CDR2 is YYEEEE. This CDR3 is 15 amino acids long. CDR3 loop: CASSSTHWNTGELFF. The DNA read from the CDR3 is TGTGCCAGCAGTTCTACCCACTGGAACACCGGGGAG.

This clone came up many times. Read sequence stops 3 residues before the CDR3 end, and the germline J gene provides the missing end. The rearrangement uses TRBV7-6 and TRBJ2-1, with D hard to call. The V gene's germline CDR1 is SGHVS and CDR2 FNYEAQ. The V and J ends lost 5 bases and 0 bases respectively, with 14 bases between them. The CDR3 is made up of 16 amino acids. This CDR3 reads CASSQSVTYSYNEQFF. The sequenced part of the CDR3 DNA is TGTGCCAGCAGCCAATCGGTAACTTACTCCTACAATGAG.

This clone was counted many times. The read terminates 3 residues before the CDR3 end, so the remaining end is supplied by the germline J gene. The chain recombines TRBV20-1 with TRBJ2-2; 13 bases line up with TRBD2. Trimming took 0 bases from V and 8 from J; bases not matched to a gene: 6. CDR1 is DFQATT and CDR2 is SNEGSKA in the germline V gene (reference sequence). This CDR3 is built from 16 residues. The sequenced part of the CDR3 DNA is TGCAGTGCTAGAGATTCACTACTAGCGGGAGGGGGGGAG. Its protein product is CSARDSLLAGGGE. The whole CDR3 reads CSARDSLLAGGGELFF.

This clone came up many times. The CDR3 is cut off 3 residues early in the read; its end comes from the germline J gene. The rearrangement uses TRBV6-4 and TRBJ1-3; a possible D gene is TRBD1 (5 bases). The CDR3 spans 16 residues. The germline CDR1 and CDR2 sequences are MRHNA and SNTAGT. Trimming left V 3 bases short and J 0 bases short, with 12 bases between. Partial CDR3 DNA: TGTGCCAGCAGTGATTGGCAGGGAGTCTCTGGAAACACC. This sequence encodes CASSDWQGVSGNT. The complete CDR3 protein is CASSDWQGVSGNTIYF.

This clone was observed at least ten times. The read terminates 3 residues before the CDR3 end, so the remaining end is supplied by the germline J gene. The chain combines TRBV28 with TRBJ1-3; the D is unclear. In germline, CDR1 is MDHEN, CDR2 SYDVKM. The CDR3 sequence is 15 residues long. V lost 4 bases and J lost 1, with 11 bases in between. The CDR3 bases that were read are TGTGCCAGCAGTTCGGATCCAGCGTCTGGAAACACC. It is translated as CASSSDPASGNT. The entire CDR3 protein is CASSSDPASGNTIYF.